This T cell receptor beta chain is drawn from a study of blood T cells in healthy people across ages (dated by TCRdb to the mid-2010s). Study-wide context: In model experiments, template switching captured roughly one uniquely barcoded TCR beta cDNA molecule for every two T cells. Using deep sequencing normalized with unique cDNA molecular identifiers, the study measured how TCR beta repertoire diversity changes with age. The donors were split into four age groups: young (average around 15 years), middle-aged (39), aged (over 55) and long-lived (approximately 80). Donors of different ages were randomly distributed across sequencing lanes to avoid experimental bias. Two additional independent replicas of 1 million unique cDNA reads from the same blood draw were analyzed for two donors (one aged 18 to 29 and one aged 80 or older). What the study reported, not specific to this receptor: Compared with the aged group, the long-lived group had more naive CD4+ T cells, fewer expanded clones and increased TCR diversity, suggesting age selection. Conclusive comparison of naive and antigen-experienced compartments was prevented by the profiling of bulk unsorted PBMCs. Observed TCR beta diversity per million T cells fell roughly linearly with age, and a significant reduction was already apparent by age roughly 40. The percentage of naive T cells measured by flow cytometry correlated strongly with observed TCR beta diversity. Total diversity estimates from one million sequenced T cells were considered lower bounds and underestimates. Donor CMV infection status was unknown, potentially confounding age-related changes in expanded clonotypes.

On this clonotype: Its antigen remains undetermined. The input lacks base qualities; no much larger clone sits a single base away.

Donors were 39 systemically healthy Caucasian individuals from Russia aged about 6 to 100 years. Each donor gave 8 to 10 milliliters of peripheral blood, drawn into EDTA-treated Vacutainer tubes. Ficoll-Paque density-gradient centrifugation was used to isolate PBMCs, with at least 6 million per sample. Total RNA, at least 5 micrograms per sample, was extracted from PBMCs with Trizol reagent. The percentages of naive CD45RAhigh/CD27high T cells were determined by flow cytometry on a PBMC aliquot from every donor. Library construction relied on 5' RACE. These reads were obtained on an Illumina HiSeq 2500. A second PCR of roughly 6 to 11 cycles was performed with a sample-barcoded 5' primer and a J-beta primer mix. A unique molecular identifier was introduced onto each TCR beta cDNA molecule by a template-switch 5' adaptor carrying 12 random nucleotides. Each sample yielded at least 3 million CDR3-containing paired-end reads. The Mint cDNA synthesis kit, primed by a TRBC-specific oligonucleotide, was used to synthesize first-strand cDNA from all RNA. Following uracil-DNA glycosylase treatment, all cDNA underwent a first 18-cycle PCR with the universal primers M1SS and BC2_uni_R. As for the original processing: Each sample was normalized by randomly selecting 1 million high-quality reads, each carrying a distinct molecular identifier. Instead of being binned into consensus sequences, reads that shared molecular identifiers were thrown out. MiTCR, with a Q25 quality threshold and the strictest error-elimination algorithm, was used for CDR3 identification, clonotype clustering and error correction. Lower-bound total TCR beta diversity was estimated with a nonparametric unseen species model using Euler transformation. The public reads were run again by TCRdb, first through fastp at Q25 and then through MiXCR, and only productive beta chains were kept. CDR3 protein sequences are deduplicated, and each keeps its most common genes and DNA. It is TCRdb's table, rather than the study itself, that gives the V and J calls and clone size. A total of 450,000 to 700,000 distinct CDR3 sequences appear in this sample, 25% to 30% of them only once. The ten most abundant clones make up about a fifth of the sample.

The germline V gene encodes CDR1 SGHAT and CDR2 FQDESV (reference sequence). V was cut back by 5 bases and J by 1 base, leaving a gap of 6 bases between them. Its CDR3 holds 12 amino acids, cysteine through phenylalanine. Just the 36-base CDR3 DNA is kept, in frame starting at base 1. The clonotype was recovered from a woman in her seventies in good health. The chain was built from TRBV11-1 and TRBJ2-7; the D gene cannot be resolved reliably. Sequencing was performed on blood. Here the CDR3 is given as CASSHSSYEQYF. The DNA sequence is given as TGTGCCAGCAGCCATTCGTCCTACGAGCAGTACTTC. The full variable domain, completed from the reference TRBV11-1 and TRBJ2-7 proteins outside the CDR3, reads EAEVAQSPRYKITEKSQAVAFWCDPISGHATLYWYRQILGQGPELLVQFQDESVVDDSQLPKDRFSAERLKGVDSTLKIQPAELGDSAMYLCASSHSSYEQYFGPGTRLTVT.